Listed here are 18 T cell receptor beta chains from one sample, sequenced in a study of T cells in Graves' hyperthyroidism and ophthalmopathy. TCR beta CDR3 regions were amplified from RNA. When the TCR CDR3 underwent first-round RT-PCR, the HTBI primer set was used. In TCRdb, the multiplex PCR reads were re-called with MiXCR into one record per CDR3 protein. Of about 640,000 distinct CDR3 sequences listed, roughly 20% were seen once; the top ten hold about 34%. Specimen: blood. These receptors were collected from a man aged 30-40 years with Graves' ophthalmopathy.

This clonotype occurred once. The rearrangement uses TRBV9 and TRBJ2-1; D uncertain. Germline values: CDR1 SGDLS, CDR2 YYNGEE. With 0 bases removed from V and 6 bases from J, the gap between germline ends came to 7 bases. The CDR3 runs to 13 residues. CDR3 DNA: TGTGCCAGCAGCGTAGGTACCGCCAATGAGCAGTTCTTC. Its protein product is CASSVGTANEQFF.

The chain uses TRBV20-1 and TRBJ2-7; 9 positions match TRBD2. The CDR3 has 15 residues. After removal of 0 bases from V and 2 bases from J, the junction contained 5 bases not matched to a gene. The germline gives CDR1 DFQATT, CDR2 SNEGSKA (reference sequence). CDR3 residues: CSARDLASGTYEQYF. In nucleotides, the CDR3 is TGCAGTGCTAGAGATTTAGCTAGCGGGACCTACGAGCAGTACTTC.

This clonotype was recorded many times. The V call is TRBV2, the J call TRBJ2-3, with a possible D match to TRBD2 (5 bases). The CDR3 runs 11 residues. Germline-derived CDR1 and CDR2 are SNHLY and FYNNEI. V lost 7 bases and J 5 bases, leaving 7 bases between the germline ends. Written as DNA, the CDR3 is TGTGCCAGCACCAGCGGAGATACGCAGTATTTT. Its translation is CASTSGDTQYF.

The CDR3 sequence: CASSQGPQGETQYF. As DNA, the CDR3 is TGCGCCAGCAGCCAGGGTCCCCAGGGGGAGACCCAGTACTTC. V gene TRBV4-1 combines with J gene TRBJ2-5, with D possibly matching TRBD1 (6 bases). The CDR3 loop spans 14 amino acids. Germline V gene data show CDR1 as MGHRA and CDR2 as YSYEKL. The V gene lost 3 bases and the J gene lost 5 bases, with 13 bases spanning the gap.

The table lists this clonotype with a few counts. The rearrangement uses TRBV6-1 and TRBJ1-1; D is undetermined. Germline V CDR1 and CDR2: MNHNS, SASEGT. There are 11 residues in the CDR3. The V end lost 5 bases, the J end lost 11 bases, and 12 bases lay between the germline ends. In nucleotides, the CDR3 is TGTGCCAGCAGTCACGGGAGCGCGGCTTTCTTT. Translation: CASSHGSAAFF.

This clonotype was seen only a few times. This chain joins TRBV24-1 and TRBJ2-1; 11 bases align to TRBD2. Germline-derived CDR1 and CDR2 are KGHDR and SFDVKD. The CDR3 has 15 residues. The V and J ends lost 6 bases and 7 bases, in that order; junction bases with no gene match: 7. This chain's CDR3 is CATSSNSGRGNEQFF. CDR3 sequence (DNA): TGTGCCACCAGTTCAAATAGCGGGAGGGGAAATGAGCAGTTCTTC.

The chain carries TRBV20-1 and TRBJ2-1; 10 bases line up with TRBD2. V was pared by 6 bases and J by 10 bases, with 15 bases of the junction left unmatched. This CDR3 region has 15 residues. Per the germline V gene, CDR1 is DFQATT and CDR2 is SNEGSKA (reference sequence). The CDR3 loop is CSAFGGLAGAGEQFF. The CDR3 DNA reads TGCAGTGCCTTCGGTGGGCTAGCGGGAGCGGGAGAGCAGTTCTTC.

The sample holds a few counts of this clonotype. The J gene is TRBJ2-3, the V gene TRBV18; D is uncertain. Looked up from germline, CDR1 is KGHSH and CDR2 is LQKENI. The CDR3 covers 13 residues. The V gene lost 5 bases and the J gene lost 14 bases, with 20 bases spanning the gap. The CDR3 loop is CASSKPPGPPAYF. CDR3 DNA sequence: TGTGCCAGCTCAAAACCCCCGGGCCCGCCGGCGTATTTT. Filled out from reference TRBV18 and TRBJ2-3, the complete variable domain reads NAGVMQNPRHLVRRRGQEARLRCSPMKGHSHVYWYRQLPEEGLKFMVYLQKENIIDESGMPKERFSAEFPKEGPSILRIQQVVRGDSAAYFCASSKPPGPPAYFGPGTRLTVL.

This chain joins TRBV20-1 and TRBJ2-1, with TRBD2 matching over 7 bases. This CDR3 comprises 15 residues. V was pared by 0 bases and J by 8 bases, with 10 bases of the junction left unmatched. Germline V gene data show CDR1 as DFQATT and CDR2 as SNEGSKA (reference sequence). In DNA, the CDR3 is TGCAGTGCTAGAGATTCGGGCGGGAGTCACCATGAGCAGTTCTTC. Its translation is CSARDSGGSHHEQFF.

A few counts support this clonotype. The chain has TRBV6-1 and TRBJ2-5; a possible D gene is TRBD1 (6 bases). Germline CDR1 and CDR2: MNHNS and SASEGT. This CDR3 has 14 residues. V shed 6 bases and J shed 4 bases, with 15 bases lying between them. The CDR3 here is CASSPGQSRETQYF. The CDR3 DNA is TGTGCCAGCAGCCCAGGACAGTCAAGAGAGACCCAGTACTTC.

The V gene is TRBV28, the J gene TRBJ2-7, with 12 bases lining up with TRBD1. This CDR3 is 13 amino acids long. Germline-derived CDR1 and CDR2 are MDHEN and SYDVKM. J was trimmed by 10 bases and V by 8 bases; bases with no gene match: 9. The CDR3 region is CASGGDRGRRQYF. The CDR3 DNA reads as TGTGCCAGCGGAGGGGACAGGGGGCGTCGACAGTACTTC.

The CDR3 nucleotides are TGCGCCAGCAGCCAAAGTCTAGCGGCCAGCTCCTACGAGCAGTACTTC. Protein product: CASSQSLAASSYEQYF. V usage is TRBV4-3 and J usage is TRBJ2-7, with 7 bases fitting TRBD2. Germline trimming cut 2 bases from V and 0 bases from J; bases unmatched to any gene: 7. CDR3 length: 16 residues. Germline V gene lookup returns CDR1 LGHNA and CDR2 YSLEER.

In its sample, this clonotype was seen once. CDR3 in DNA: TGCGCCAGCAGCTTCACCTGGAGCTCCTACGAGCAGTACTTC. Its protein is CASSFTWSSYEQYF. This chain joins TRBV5-1 and TRBJ2-7; no definite D call. Germline loops: CDR1 SGHRS, CDR2 YFSETQ. V was shortened by 2 bases and J by 0 bases, with 9 bases between the two germline ends. The CDR3 totals 14 residues.

This clonotype has at least ten counts. The chain recombines TRBV18 with TRBJ1-1, with a weak D call TRBD1 (5 bases). The CDR3 covers 13 residues. V lost 2 bases and J lost 8, with 12 bases in between. Germline lookup yields CDR1 KGHSH and CDR2 LQKENI. The DNA for the CDR3 is TGTGCCAGCTCACCAGGAAACGGGGGGGAAGCTTTCTTT. This encodes CASSPGNGGEAFF.

This clonotype was recorded many times. The chain uses TRBV28 and TRBJ2-2, with D maybe TRBD2 (6 bases). CDR1 and CDR2 from the germline V gene are MDHEN and SYDVKM. The germline V and J ends were trimmed by 1 base and 4 bases, with 10 bases remaining between them. The CDR3 loop spans 15 amino acids. Here the CDR3 reads CASSLSAGFTGELFF. CDR3 DNA sequence: TGTGCCAGCAGTTTATCGGCGGGGTTCACCGGGGAGCTGTTTTTT.

This clonotype has only a few counts. The V gene is TRBV7-3, the J gene TRBJ2-1, with D uncertain. The CDR3 sequence is 13 residues long. In germline, CDR1 is SGHTA, CDR2 FQGTGA. Trimming stripped 2 bases from V and 6 bases from J, with 8 bases between. This CDR3 reads CASSLGLLNEQFF. CDR3 coding DNA: TGTGCCAGCAGCTTAGGGCTTCTCAATGAGCAGTTCTTC.

The rearrangement links TRBV12-3 or TRBV12-4 to TRBJ2-5; D is perhaps TRBD2 (6 bases). The CDR3 spans 14 residues. V was trimmed by 6 bases and J by 4 bases, leaving 15 bases between them. CDR3 sequence (DNA): TGTGCCAGCAGCCCCTCTAGGAGGGCAGAGACCCAGTACTTC. Translated: CASSPSRRAETQYF.

This clonotype was found once. The rearrangement uses TRBV25-1 and TRBJ1-2, with unresolved D. The ends were cut back, 6 bases at V and 1 base at J, with 9 bases in the middle. Germline V gene lookup returns CDR1 MGHDK and CDR2 SYGVNS. CDR3 length equals 13 residues. This CDR3 is CASRPNNNYGYTF. In DNA, the CDR3 is TGTGCCAGCAGGCCGAATAATAACTATGGCTACACCTTC.